A selection of T cell receptor beta chains follows, all from one sample in a study of T cell responses to AZD1222 COVID-19 vaccine. Assay: immunoSEQ multiplex PCR; the TCRdb copy retains only in-frame clones and omits some. Of under 200,000 clones in the sample, roughly 87% were seen once. This material consisted of peripheral blood, taken 28 days after the second AZD1222 dose. The receptors originated from an adult who received the AZD1222 COVID-19 vaccine. The CDR3 runs from the conserved cysteine through the conserved F or W. Fields, in order: clone size, V gene, D gene, J gene, CDR3 DNA, CDR3 protein. A D gene is named only where the DNA matches it firmly. Size tells how often a clone was seen (once, few, many) or the class of an expanded clone, and some rows leave it out.

>NA|TRBV19|NA|TRBJ1-6
TGTGCCAGTAGTAGGCCGCGGTCCAGCTCGCGCTCCTATAATTCACCCCTCCACTTT
CASSRPRSSSRSYNSPLHF
>NA|TRBV2|NA|TRBJ2-1
TGTGCCAGCGATCCCGGGGGATACAATGAGCAGTTCTTC
CASDPGGYNEQFF
>NA|TRBV5-4|TRBD1|TRBJ1-1
TGTGCCAGCAGCTTGGGAGGGGGCGGGATGGCAGCTTTCTTT
CASSLGGGGMAAFF
>NA|TRBV6-5|TRBD2|TRBJ2-1
TGTGCCAGCAGTTACTCGTCTAGCGGGGGCCTCAATGAGCAGTTCTTC
CASSYSSSGGLNEQFF
>NA|TRBV19|NA|TRBJ2-7
TGTGCCAGTAGTATCGACTTTCGGATCGGCGAGCAGTACTTC
CASSIDFRIGEQYF
>few|TRBV6-1|NA|TRBJ1-3
TGTGCCAGCAGTGAACGTGGTAGAAACACCATATATTTT
CASSERGRNTIYF
>NA|TRBV9|NA|TRBJ1-1
TGTGCCAGCAGCGTAGATGTGAACACTGAAGCTTTCTTT
CASSVDVNTEAFF
>NA|TRBV6-2/TRBV6-3|NA|TRBJ1-2
TGTGCCATCAGCCAGTCTTCTAACTATGGCTACACCTTC
CAISQSSNYGYTF
>once|TRBV24-1|NA|TRBJ1-2
TGTGCCACCAGTGATTCGAGAATGGGATATGGCTACACCTTC
CATSDSRMGYGYTF
>NA|TRBV6-2/TRBV6-3|TRBD2|TRBJ2-3
TGTGCCAGCAGTTTCCCCTTAGCGGGGGGTTTGACAGATACGCAGTATTTT
CASSFPLAGGLTDTQYF
>NA|TRBV14|NA|TRBJ2-7
TGTGCCAGCAGCCACTACAGGGGTTTACGGGGGGAGCAGTACTTC
CASSHYRGLRGEQYF
>NA|TRBV10-3|NA|TRBJ2-6
TGTGCCATCAGCGAGGGTTCTGGGGCCAACGTCCTGACTTTC
CAISEGSGANVLTF
>NA|TRBV19|NA|TRBJ1-3
TGTGCCAGTAGTATAGGAACAGGGATCTCTGGAAACACCATATATTTT
CASSIGTGISGNTIYF
>NA|TRBV2|TRBD1|TRBJ1-1
TGTGCCAGCAGTGACGGACAGGGTGGTACTGAAGCTTTCTTT
CASSDGQGGTEAFF
>NA|TRBV12-3/TRBV12-4|TRBD1|TRBJ1-1
TGTGCCAGCAGCCAAGACAGGGTGACTGAAGCTTTCTTT
CASSQDRVTEAFF
>NA|TRBV10-3|NA|TRBJ1-2
TGTGCCATCAGTTTATACTCCTCGGTTGTTCCGGGGGGCTACACCTTC
CAISLYSSVVPGGYTF
>NA|TRBV18|NA|TRBJ2-1
TGTGCCAGCTCACCATCTGGAAATGAGCAGTTCTTC
CASSPSGNEQFF
>NA|TRBV4-1|NA|TRBJ2-3
TGCGCCAGCAGCCAAGATGATGAAATGTTAGAGGGAAGGTACGCAGATACGCAGTATTTT
CASSQDDEMLEGRYADTQYF
>NA|TRBV2|TRBD2|TRBJ2-3
TGTGCCAGCAAACTAGCGGGGGGATCTAGCACAGATACGCAGTATTTT
CASKLAGGSSTDTQYF
>NA|TRBV2|TRBD1|TRBJ2-7
TGTGCCAGCAGTGAAGCGCGAGGGACAGGGTCCGACGAGCAGTACTTC
CASSEARGTGSDEQYF
>NA|TRBV6-5|NA|TRBJ2-5
TGTGCCAGCAGTTACTCAGGACTAACCAAAGAGACCCAGTACTTC
CASSYSGLTKETQYF
>NA|TRBV7-8|TRBD1|TRBJ1-1
TGTGCCAGCAGCTTCAAGACGGCCAGGGGGCGCGCTGAAGCTTTCTTT
CASSFKTARGRAEAFF
>NA|TRBV5-4|NA|TRBJ2-3
TGTGCCAGCAGCTTACCTCGGTGGGACCTCCGGGGTACGCAGTATTTT
CASSLPRWDLRGTQYF
>NA|TRBV7-9|NA|TRBJ2-7
TGTGCCAGCAGCTTAGGATCCACAATCTACGAGCAGTACTTC
CASSLGSTIYEQYF
>once|TRBV24-1|TRBD2|TRBJ2-5
TGTGCCACCAGTGAAGGGGGCACTAGCGGGGGGGAGGAGACCCAGTACTTC
CATSEGGTSGGEETQYF
>NA|TRBV25-1|TRBD1|TRBJ1-2
TGTGCCAGCAGTGACAGTGGACAGGGGACGCTCTATGGCTACACCTTC
CASSDSGQGTLYGYTF
>NA|TRBV27|NA|TRBJ2-7
TGTGCCAGCAGTTTTGGCCCGGGATACGAGCAGTACTTC
CASSFGPGYEQYF
>NA|TRBV9|NA|TRBJ2-7
TGTGCCAGCAGCGTTGGGGTGGGATACGAGCAGTACTTC
CASSVGVGYEQYF
>NA|TRBV5-1|TRBD1|TRBJ1-2
TGCGCCAGCAGCCAAGGTCCTGCTCAGCTCGGCAGGGGGCCGGGCTACACCTTC
CASSQGPAQLGRGPGYTF
>NA|TRBV10-3|TRBD2|TRBJ2-3
TGTGCCATCAGTGAGTCGGCTAGCGGGGGGGCAGACCGTAGAGATACGCAGTATTTT
CAISESASGGADRRDTQYF
>NA|TRBV2|TRBD1|TRBJ1-1
TGTGCCAGCAGTCGGACAGGGACTGAAGCTTTCTTT
CASSRTGTEAFF
>NA|TRBV19|NA|TRBJ2-2
TGTGCCAGTACCCTCTGGGGGGGCTCCGGGGAGCTGTTTTTT
CASTLWGGSGELFF
>NA|TRBV5-1|NA|TRBJ1-3
TGCGCCAGCAGCGCACAGGGTATTAACACCATATATTTT
CASSAQGINTIYF
>NA|TRBV7-9|NA|TRBJ1-1
TGTGCCAGCAGCGAAACTGGGACGACCACTGAAGCTTTCTTT
CASSETGTTTEAFF
>NA|TRBV7-9|NA|TRBJ2-3
TGTGCCAGCAGCTTAAGTTGGGCGGACCCTAGCACAGATACGCAGTATTTT
CASSLSWADPSTDTQYF
>NA|TRBV3-1/TRBV3-2|NA|TRBJ1-5
TGTGCCAGCAGCCCCGGACAGATTAATCAGCCCCAGCATTTT
CASSPGQINQPQHF
>NA|TRBV30|NA|TRBJ1-1
TGTGCCTGGACCCGGGGAGGGGGGACTGAAGCTTTCTTT
CAWTRGGGTEAFF
>once|TRBV19|NA|TRBJ1-1
TGTGCCAGCCTTGGGCCGTTGAACACTGAAGCTTTCTTT
CASLGPLNTEAFF
>NA|TRBV12-3/TRBV12-4|NA|TRBJ1-1
TGTGCCAGCAGTCCTCAGGGATTACCTGAAGCTTTCTTT
CASSPQGLPEAFF
>once|TRBV9|NA|TRBJ2-3
TGTGCCAGCAGCCCTGGGGACACAGATACGCAGTATTTT
CASSPGDTDTQYF
>NA|TRBV9|NA|TRBJ2-7
TGTGCCAGCAGCACCGGGGGCGTGGGGGAGCAGTACTTC
CASSTGGVGEQYF
>few|TRBV5-1|NA|TRBJ2-3
TGCGCCAGCAGCCTCGATGGGCAGGGCGAGGATACGCAGTATTTT
CASSLDGQGEDTQYF
>NA|TRBV7-8|TRBD1|TRBJ2-1
TGTGCCAGCAGCTTTCAGGGGGCGATTTACAATGAGCAGTTCTTC
CASSFQGAIYNEQFF
>NA|TRBV3-1/TRBV3-2|TRBD1|TRBJ2-7
TGTGCCAGCAGCAACCACCACCAGGGGGCCCGGGACGAGCAGTACTTC
CASSNHHQGARDEQYF
>NA|TRBV7-8|NA|TRBJ2-1
TGTGCCAGCAGCTTAGCGAGAGGGATTCCCTACAATGAGCAGTTCTTC
CASSLARGIPYNEQFF
>NA|TRBV6-5|TRBD1|TRBJ1-1
TGTGCCAGCAGCAAGACAGGGGGCGAGCAGACTGAAGCTTTCTTT
CASSKTGGEQTEAFF
>NA|TRBV4-1|TRBD1|TRBJ1-2
TGCGCCAGCAGCCACACAGGGGGGGCTAACTATGGCTACACCTTC
CASSHTGGANYGYTF
>NA|TRBV15|TRBD1|TRBJ1-3
TGTGCCACCAGCAGAGGCGACAGGGACTCTGGAAACACCATATATTTT
CATSRGDRDSGNTIYF
>NA|TRBV6-5|NA|TRBJ1-3
TGTGCCAGCAGCGGACAGATCAGCTCTGGAAACACCATATATTTT
CASSGQISSGNTIYF
>NA|TRBV27|NA|TRBJ2-7
TGTGCCAGCAGTTTATCCGGGGGATCCTACGAGCAGTACTTC
CASSLSGGSYEQYF
>NA|TRBV6-5|NA|TRBJ1-6
TGTGCCAGCACCTTCACAGGGATGCCACCCCTCCACTTT
CASTFTGMPPLHF
>once|TRBV19|NA|TRBJ1-1
TGTGCCAGTGGGAGGACGAACACTGAAGCTTTCTTT
CASGRTNTEAFF
>NA|TRBV6-5|TRBD1|TRBJ1-1
TGTGCCAGCCGAAGACAGGGGGTCTTCACTGAAGCTTTCTTT
CASRRQGVFTEAFF
>NA|TRBV4-2|NA|TRBJ1-2
TGTGCCAGCAGCCAAGGGGCCCCAGGGTGGCGTGGCTACACCTTC
CASSQGAPGWRGYTF
>NA|TRBV6-5|NA|TRBJ2-7
TGTGCCAGCAAGGGGAAAAACTACGAGCAGTACTTC
CASKGKNYEQYF
>NA|TRBV4-1|NA|TRBJ1-5
TGCGCCAGCAGCCAATTGGGGGCTCAGCCCCAGCATTTT
CASSQLGAQPQHF
>NA|TRBV9|NA|TRBJ2-1
TGTGCCAGCAGCAACCCAGGCCACGAGCAGTTCTTC
CASSNPGHEQFF
>NA|TRBV5-8|TRBD1|TRBJ1-6
TGTGCCAGCAGCCCGGGACAGCAGAATTCACCCCTCCACTTT
CASSPGQQNSPLHF
>NA|TRBV5-1|NA|TRBJ2-7
TGCGCCAGCAGCTTGGGAATACAGGGAACCTACGAGCAGTACTTC
CASSLGIQGTYEQYF
>few|TRBV25-1|NA|TRBJ2-1
TGTGCCAGCAGTGCAGTTCGAGGCGAGCAGTTCTTC
CASSAVRGEQFF